This T cell receptor (beta chain) appears in the sequencing data of a study of cytomegalovirus exposure and HLA in healthy donors (dated by TCRdb to the late 2010s). General notes on the study: According to a later analysis, the roughly 120 validation repertoires were produced on the same platform as the roughly 600 repertoires of the first cohort. The study aimed to test whether cataloging public T cell receptors could reveal signatures of past pathogen exposure. Besides the first cohort of 666 subjects, a separate validation cohort made up of over 95 different subjects was used. To predict cytomegalovirus infection status, the study combined high-throughput TCR immunosequencing, statistical association of individual TCRs with disease status, and machine learning.

CDR1 and CDR2, per the germline V gene (reference sequence), are MNHEY and SMNVEV. The CDR3 starts with the cysteine, ends with the phenylalanine, and has 11 residues. Only the CDR3 portion is preserved as DNA: 33 bases, with reading frame beginning at the first base. A remark on this clone: Its antigen is unknown. Within one base of it there is no much larger clone, and no base qualities were kept.

On the study overall, not on this receptor specifically: Most TCR sequences were observed very rarely across donors, whereas some public TCRs were present in many individuals. The classifier was reported to diagnose cytomegalovirus status with high specificity and sensitivity in both the original cohort and the validation cohort. Of the cluster scores, 90% to 95% were above 0 in a later analysis, which found that TCRs clustered in the first cohort also tended to co-occur in the 130 or so validation repertoires. A later analysis lacked HLA typing for the validation cohort, so it scored co-occurrence in that cohort across all 110 or so repertoires. The study gave a list of over 150 TCR beta chains associated with cytomegalovirus. The authors suggested that the approach could potentially be generalized to other disease states and immunological phenotypes. In vitro tests confirmed that a few of the cytomegalovirus-associated TCR beta chains recognize cytomegalovirus antigens.

The donors were included in the validation cohort of 130 or so subjects, a group kept apart from the roughly 690-subject first cohort. Libraries were built with the immunoSEQ multiplex PCR assay. In the original analysis: A statistical classification framework was built for diagnosing cytomegalovirus status from the catalog of TCR beta chain sequences. Drawn from immuneACCESS, this table holds only the in-frame rearrangements with V and J called that TCRdb kept. Clones are partly lost; checked studies trace under half to an unresolved V gene and leave the rest unexplained. The V and J calls and clone size come from that table; D and trimming were worked out from the DNA. The sample table holds more than 150,000 clones, of which 75% to 90% were seen once. Roughly 7% of the sample comes from the top ten.

The chain employs TRBV27 and TRBJ1-1; perhaps TRBD1 is the D gene, with 6 bases matching. Sequencing input: PBMCs. This sequence was found in a man younger than 35 in good health and CMV-seropositive. The CDR3 protein: CASRGNTEAFF. The DNA reads as follows: TGTGCATCCAGGGGGAACACTGAAGCTTTCTTT.